This T cell receptor (beta chain) was captured in a study of T cells in Graves' hyperthyroidism and ophthalmopathy. At the level of the study: The initial diagnosis was the point when peripheral blood was collected, ahead of any treatment.

Participants, patients aged 18 to 65, had newly diagnosed hyperthyroidism with a duration under 2 months. Those patients with uncontrolled infection, other autoimmune disease, pregnancy or lactation were excluded. Diagnostic decisions used clinical symptoms, serum thyroxine and TRAb, thyroid ultrasound and orbital computed tomography. TCR beta CDR3 regions were amplified from RNA. The TCR CDR3 was amplified in a first-round RT-PCR using the HTBI primer set. TCRdb passed the multiplex PCR reads through MiXCR, listing each CDR3 protein once. Of about 400,000 distinct CDR3 sequences listed, 15% to 18% are singletons. Many counts were recorded for this clonotype. Germline assignment: CDR1 ENHRY and CDR2 SYGVKD. The CDR3 has 16 amino acids. The V gene end was trimmed by 2 bases and the J gene end by 5 bases; junction bases not matched to a gene: 10.

The V gene is TRBV10-3, the J gene TRBJ2-7; 9 bases align to TRBD2. Sample: blood. This TCR derives from a young woman with Graves' hyperthyroidism. The CDR3 DNA is TGTGCCATCAGTGAGAGATGGCGGGAGGGCCAGGACGAGCAGTACTTC. Translating it yields CAISERWREGQDEQYF.